The 2 T cell receptor beta chains below all came from one sample that was sequenced in a study of siplizumab effects on memory and regulatory T cells. This table comes from immunoSEQ multiplex PCR, and its TCRdb copy is limited to in-frame clones, with some not included. The data show approximately 98,000 clones, about 94% seen once. What was sequenced was non-Treg CD4+ T cells sorted from blood. The receptors derive from a human donor in good health.

Points on this clone: This sample includes further DNA sequences coding for the same CDR3. This rearrangement joins TRBV5-1 to TRBJ2-7; D call uncertain. Germline V gene sequence: CDR1 SGHRS, CDR2 YFSETQ. Trimming shortened V by 0 bases and J by 0 bases, and 13 bases separated the two germline ends. This CDR3 is 16 amino acids long. The CDR3 loop is CASSLAWGRDSYEQYF. The CDR3 region has the DNA TGCGCCAGCAGCTTGGCCTGGGGTCGCGACTCCTACGAGCAGTACTTC.

The chain employs TRBV15 and TRBJ1-4, with no clear D. The CDR3 loop spans 15 amino acids. The V gene's germline CDR1 is LNHNV and CDR2 YYDKDF (reference sequence). Trimming cost V 3 bases and J 6 bases, with 14 bases left between them. The CDR3 here is CATSRPGSGDEKLFF. In DNA, the CDR3 is TGTGCCACCAGCAGGCCGGGCTCCGGGGATGAAAAACTGTTTTTT.